This TCR beta chain was sequenced during a study of T cell responses to AZD1222 COVID-19 vaccine. Study-wide results and caveats: Donor demographics were predominantly white British with a female majority; clonal diversity may be underestimated. Nearly half of spike-specific TCRs reportedly target variant regions that are unmutated in the B.1.351 and B.1.1.7 variants.

CDR3 length equals 17 residues. Germline loops: CDR1 WSHSY, CDR2 SAAADI. With V trimmed by 1 base and J by 0 bases, 6 bases remained unmatched. Sequencing was performed with immunoSEQ multiplex PCR; in TCRdb, only in-frame clones are kept and a portion is missing. The table records roughly 200,000 clones, 80% to 90% of them present only once. Concerning this clone itself: Its antigen is unknown.

Sequences were derived from peripheral blood, sampled on day 0 of AZD1222 vaccination. The receptor's source is an adult in good health. The rearrangement links TRBV10-2 to TRBJ2-7, with TRBD2 matching 10 bases. In DNA, the CDR3 is TGCGCCAGCAGTGAGTGGCTAGCGGGAGCACCCTCCTACGAGCAGTACTTC. Its protein is CASSEWLAGAPSYEQYF.